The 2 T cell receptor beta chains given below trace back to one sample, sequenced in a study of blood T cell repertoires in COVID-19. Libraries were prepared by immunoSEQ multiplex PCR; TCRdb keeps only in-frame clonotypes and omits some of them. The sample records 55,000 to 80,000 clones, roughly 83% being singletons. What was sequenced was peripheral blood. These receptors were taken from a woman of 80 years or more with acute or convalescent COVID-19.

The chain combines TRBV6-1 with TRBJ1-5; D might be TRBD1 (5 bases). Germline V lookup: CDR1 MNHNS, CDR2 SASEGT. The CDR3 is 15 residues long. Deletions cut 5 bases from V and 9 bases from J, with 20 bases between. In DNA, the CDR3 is TGTGCCAGCAGTCCCCAGAGACCGGGACTAGGGCCCCAGCATTTT. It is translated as CASSPQRPGLGPQHF.

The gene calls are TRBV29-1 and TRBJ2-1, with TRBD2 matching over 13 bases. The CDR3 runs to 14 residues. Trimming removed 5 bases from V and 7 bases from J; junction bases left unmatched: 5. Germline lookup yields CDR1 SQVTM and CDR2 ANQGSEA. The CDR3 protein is CSVTTSGRTNEQFF. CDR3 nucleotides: TGCAGCGTTACGACTAGCGGGAGGACTAATGAGCAGTTCTTC.